Below, 6 T cell receptor beta chains from the same sample are listed, as sequenced in a study of blood T cell repertoires in COVID-19. Only in-frame clones appear in the TCRdb table, and some are missing; sequencing was by immunoSEQ multiplex PCR. The sample lists approximately 10,000 clones; about 85% were seen once. Sequencing was performed on peripheral blood. The receptors derive from a human donor in a cohort sampled during active COVID-19.

The chain is built from TRBV15 and TRBJ1-1, with 9 bases lining up with TRBD1. The CDR3 length is 15 residues. V dropped 4 bases and J dropped 1; count of bases not matched to a gene: 4. Germline CDR1 is LNHNV and CDR2 is YYDKDF (reference sequence). The DNA for the CDR3 is TGTGCCACCAGCACACGGACAGGGGAGAACACTGAAGCTTTCTTT. Translation gives CATSTRTGENTEAFF.

J is TRBJ2-1 and V is TRBV9; possible D gene TRBD2, 5 bases. Germline V gene lookup returns CDR1 SGDLS and CDR2 YYNGEE. The ends were cut back, 0 bases at V and 6 bases at J, with 19 bases in the middle. The CDR3 runs to 17 residues. CDR3 sequence reads: CASSVGDMRRRGNEQFF. The CDR3 region has the DNA TGTGCCAGCAGCGTAGGTGATATGAGGAGGCGCGGCAATGAGCAGTTCTTC.

The rearrangement uses TRBV5-4 and TRBJ2-5; TRBD2 matches at 13 bases. The germline V gene encodes CDR1 SGHNT and CDR2 YYREEE (reference sequence). The junction had 2 bases not matched to a gene; V was cut back by 4 bases and J by 2 bases. The CDR3 spans 15 residues. The CDR3: CASSRGLAGQETQYF. CDR3 in DNA: TGTGCCAGCAGCAGGGGACTAGCGGGACAAGAGACCCAGTACTTC.

J is TRBJ1-2 and V is TRBV7-9; D remains ambiguous. The CDR3 covers 14 residues. Per the germline V gene, CDR1 is SEHNR and CDR2 is FQNEAQ (reference sequence). V dropped 8 bases and J dropped 5 bases, with 18 bases sitting between them. The CDR3 spells CASSREGLSYGYTF. CDR3 sequence (DNA): TGTGCCAGCTCCAGAGAGGGTCTAAGTTATGGCTACACCTTC.

The chain couples TRBV6-5 to TRBJ1-5, with 9 nucleotides matching TRBD1. Germline assignment: CDR1 MNHEY and CDR2 SVGAGI. J lost 4 bases, V lost 6 bases, and 7 bases had no gene match. The CDR3 runs to 15 residues. The CDR3 DNA reads TGTGCCAGCAGACGTGGGACAGGGTCGAATCAGCCCCAGCATTTT. Translated: CASRRGTGSNQPQHF.

The chain uses TRBV18 and TRBJ2-7; 10 bases are shared with TRBD1. V was clipped by 3 bases and J by 1 base; unmatched bases: 3. The CDR3 has 15 amino acids. CDR1 and CDR2 from the germline V gene are KGHSH and LQKENI. CDR3 in amino acids: CASSPGGQGSYEQYF. In DNA form, the CDR3 reads TGTGCCAGCTCACCGGGGGGACAGGGGTCCTACGAGCAGTACTTC.